This note documents a single TCR beta chain sequence. Its cognate antigen is unknown. With about 17 and 10 cycles respectively, two nested PCRs were carried out on TCRalpha and TCRbeta cDNA. TCRdb reanalyzed the 5' RACE reads and collapses them to one entry per CDR3 protein, without DNA. This repertoire includes 400,000 to 500,000 distinct CDR3 sequences. These data are taken from a study of monozygotic twins with inflammatory bowel disease. Points from the study as a whole: Those with IBD had lower TCRbeta diversity (inverse Simpson) than their healthy co-twins did.

The sequenced sample was blood. The TCR originated in a human donor with ulcerative colitis or Crohn's disease, or a healthy co-twin of an affected twin (not recorded which).

The CDR3 sequence: CASSLGSLRGSSSTDTQYF. This rearrangement joins TRBV11-2 to TRBJ2-3; TCRdb names TRBD1, which stays unverified in the absence of DNA. Germline V gene lookup returns CDR1 SGHAT and CDR2 FQNNGV. The CDR3 runs to 19 residues.